This entry is about one T cell receptor beta chain. Its specificity is not known. The data stem from a study of beta chain features in type 1 diabetes. Turning to the study itself: Examination spanned over 85,000,000 sorted cells from all samples.

Broader study findings: Any HLA effect on TCRB rearrangement was left unresolved by small sub-analyses. The study found that naive, central memory and Treg TCRB repertoires appeared more similar in patients than in healthy donors.

Reverse transcription of all isolated RNA meant that expressed TCRB transcripts were sequenced. Assay: immunoSEQ multiplex PCR; the TCRdb copy retains only in-frame clones and omits some. The sample lists about 240,000 clones; 25% to 35% were seen once. Germline values: CDR1 MDHEN, CDR2 SYDVKM. V was shortened by 7 bases and J by 5 bases, with 11 bases between the two germline ends. CDR3 length equals 12 residues. Every donor had blood drawn once into heparin, about 116 mL on average. Input material: central memory CD4+ T cells from blood. The J gene is TRBJ1-2, the V gene TRBV28, with D unclear. The source of this sequence is a man in his thirties or forties in good health. In nucleotides, the CDR3 is TGTGCCAGCATGACCTCTGCTTATGGCTACACCTTC. It specifies CASMTSAYGYTF.